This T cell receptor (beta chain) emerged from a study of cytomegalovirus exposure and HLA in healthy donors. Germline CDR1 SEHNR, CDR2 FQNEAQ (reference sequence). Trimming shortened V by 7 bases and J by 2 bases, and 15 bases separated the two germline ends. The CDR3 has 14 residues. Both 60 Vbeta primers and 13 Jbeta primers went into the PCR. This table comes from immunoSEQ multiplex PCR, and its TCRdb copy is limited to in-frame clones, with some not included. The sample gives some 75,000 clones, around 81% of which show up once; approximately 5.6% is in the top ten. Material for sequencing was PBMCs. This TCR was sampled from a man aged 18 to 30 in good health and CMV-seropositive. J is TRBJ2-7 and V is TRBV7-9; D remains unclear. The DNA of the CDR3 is TGTGCCAGCAACAGCTTAGATCCCCCCTACGAGCAGTACTTC. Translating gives CASNSLDPPYEQYF.